These T cell receptor beta chains were read from a single sample in a study of CD8+CD57+ T cells in acquired aplastic anemia. MiXCR, applied by TCRdb to the reads, yields one record per CDR3 protein. The sample shows around 230,000 distinct CDR3 sequences, over 60% of them seen only once. The sample comprised sorted CD4+, CD8+, or CD8+CD57+ T cells (not recorded which) from PBMCs. Receptor source: a human donor in good health. CDR3s include the opening cysteine and the closing phenylalanine or tryptophan. A D gene is named only where the DNA matches it firmly. Only part of the rows carry a size: once, few, many, or a class if the clone is expanded.

j_call,d_call,v_call,clone_size,cdr3_aa,cdr3_nt
TRBJ1-1,.,TRBV20-1,once,CSARLSSGDTEAFF,TGCAGTGCTAGACTATCTAGCGGGGACACTGAAGCTTTCTTT
TRBJ2-3,.,TRBV6-2/TRBV6-3,many,CASSNGGMTTDTQYF,TGTGCCAGCAGTAACGGCGGGATGACCACAGATACGCAGTATTTT
TRBJ2-5,TRBD2,TRBV7-2,.,CASSITSGGGTQYF,TGTGCCAGCAGCATAACTAGCGGGGGGGGGACCCAGTACTTC
TRBJ1-6,.,TRBV2,.,CASCRTVNNSPLHF,TGTGCCAGCTGCAGGACAGTTAATAATTCACCCCTCCACTTT
TRBJ1-1,TRBD1,TRBV20-1,.,CSARVQGIDTEAFF,TGCAGTGCTAGAGTACAGGGGATAGACACTGAAGCTTTCTTT
TRBJ2-2,TRBD1,TRBV7-9,few,CASRGGQVNTGELFF,TGTGCCAGCAGGGGGGGACAGGTGAACACCGGGGAGCTGTTTTTT
TRBJ1-3,TRBD1,TRBV7-2,.,CASSLRGDLHSGNTIYF,TGTGCCAGCAGCCTCAGGGGGGATCTCCACTCTGGAAACACCATATATTTT
TRBJ1-5,.,TRBV5-4,.,CASRSGKRNQPQHF,TGTGCCAGCAGATCAGGGAAGCGGAATCAGCCCCAGCATTTT
TRBJ2-3,TRBD2,TRBV7-6,once,CASSLGSGGPRKDTQYF,TGTGCCAGCAGCTTAGGGAGCGGGGGTCCTAGGAAAGATACGCAGTATTTT
TRBJ2-7,.,TRBV27,many,CASSPGQSNYEQYF,TGTGCCAGCAGCCCTGGACAGTCCAACTACGAGCAGTACTTC
TRBJ2-7,.,TRBV7-2,.,CAVGSPGGIYEQYF,TGTGCCGTTGGAAGCCCGGGTGGGATCTACGAGCAGTACTTC
TRBJ1-1,TRBD1,TRBV2,.,CASSLGTGAGTEAFF,TGTGCCAGCAGCTTGGGGACAGGGGCTGGCACTGAAGCTTTCTTT
TRBJ2-7,.,TRBV20-1,.,CSAHRGGNEQYF,TGCAGTGCTCACAGGGGGGGCAACGAGCAGTACTTC
TRBJ2-7,TRBD1,TRBV7-2,once,CASSLGRDRVYEQYF,TGTGCCAGCAGCTTAGGCCGGGACAGGGTCTACGAGCAGTACTTC
TRBJ2-3,.,TRBV20-1,.,CSAAGLTSTDTQYF,TGCAGTGCGGCTGGACTAACTAGCACAGATACGCAGTATTTT
TRBJ2-1,.,TRBV20-1,.,CSASSLPVAGSGYNEQFF,TGCAGTGCCAGCAGCCTCCCGGTCGCCGGGAGTGGTTACAATGAGCAGTTCTTC
TRBJ2-6,TRBD1,TRBV20-1,many,CSASRGTAVSSGANVLTF,TGCAGTGCTTCCAGAGGGACAGCGGTATCCTCTGGGGCCAACGTCCTGACTTTC
TRBJ1-1,TRBD1,TRBV19,few,CASTQGAGTEAFF,TGTGCCAGTACTCAGGGGGCAGGGACTGAAGCTTTCTTT
TRBJ2-5,TRBD2,TRBV7-2,.,CASRTSGLETQYF,TGTGCCAGCAGGACTAGCGGGTTAGAGACCCAGTACTTC
TRBJ2-7,.,TRBV6-5,.,CASSTGPYEQYF,TGTGCCAGCAGTACAGGGCCCTACGAGCAGTACTTC
TRBJ1-6,TRBD1,TRBV5-1,many,CASSQAWDRVDSPLHF,TGCGCCAGCAGCCAAGCCTGGGACAGGGTAGATTCACCCCTCCACTTT
TRBJ2-7,.,TRBV5-1,.,CASTPPTGRYEQYF,TGCGCCAGTACTCCCCCCACGGGACGATACGAGCAGTACTTC
TRBJ2-1,TRBD2,TRBV12-3/TRBV12-4,once,CASSPLAGVREQFF,TGTGCCAGCAGCCCCCTAGCGGGAGTACGTGAGCAGTTCTTC
TRBJ2-3,.,TRBV9,many,CASSVSGTSTDTQYF,TGTGCCAGCAGCGTTTCTGGGACGAGCACAGATACGCAGTATTTT
TRBJ1-6,TRBD1,TRBV4-3,.,CASSQAHSQGAKNSPLHF,TGCGCCAGCAGCCAAGCCCATTCACAGGGGGCCAAGAATTCACCCCTCCACTTT
TRBJ1-5,TRBD1,TRBV2,.,CASSGNPGQTIEPQHF,TGTGCCAGCAGTGGAAACCCGGGACAGACAATCGAACCCCAGCATTTT
TRBJ2-5,.,TRBV13,.,CASSLGTGGETQYF,TGTGCCAGCAGCTTAGGTACTGGAGGGGAGACCCAGTACTTC
TRBJ2-5,TRBD1,TRBV2,.,CASFGTGGRETQYF,TGTGCCAGCTTCGGGACAGGGGGCAGGGAGACCCAGTACTTC
TRBJ2-2,.,TRBV7-7,.,CASSPGRLVNTGELFF,TGTGCCAGCAGCCCCGGTCGACTTGTAAACACCGGGGAGCTGTTTTTT
TRBJ1-1,TRBD1,TRBV19,.,CASSPFPGQGNTEAFF,TGTGCCAGTAGCCCCTTCCCGGGACAGGGCAACACTGAAGCTTTCTTT
TRBJ2-7,.,TRBV6-2/TRBV6-3,many,CASRPQTPSYEQYF,TGTGCCAGCAGACCACAGACTCCCTCCTACGAGCAGTACTTC
TRBJ1-1,.,TRBV10-3,.,CAISEADGTEAFF,TGTGCCATCTCCGAGGCGGACGGCACTGAAGCTTTCTTT
TRBJ1-5,TRBD1,TRBV12-5,.,CASSRYGQGSPQHF,TGTGCCAGCAGTCGATACGGACAGGGTTCGCCCCAGCATTTT
TRBJ1-2,.,TRBV7-2,.,CASSLRAGGGYTF,TGTGCCAGCAGCTTACGGGCGGGGGGTGGCTACACCTTC
TRBJ2-3,.,TRBV12-3/TRBV12-4,many,CASSFPDTATDTQYF,TGTGCCAGCAGTTTCCCCGATACTGCGACAGATACGCAGTATTTT
TRBJ2-5,.,TRBV2,few,CASSGGQETQYF,TGTGCCAGCAGTGGGGGACAAGAGACCCAGTACTTC
TRBJ2-7,.,TRBV7-9,.,CASSLNRVTYEQYF,TGTGCCAGCAGCTTGAACAGGGTGACCTACGAGCAGTACTTC
TRBJ2-7,.,TRBV7-2,.,CASSRESQYF,TGTGCCAGCAGCCGAGAGTCCCAGTACTTC
TRBJ1-2,.,TRBV7-4,.,CASSPSPLGDYGYTF,TGTGCCAGCAGCCCATCCCCCCTAGGGGACTATGGCTACACCTTC
TRBJ2-1,TRBD2,TRBV9,many,CASSLAAGENHEQFF,TGTGCCAGCAGCCTGGCTGCGGGAGAGAACCATGAGCAGTTCTTC
TRBJ2-7,.,TRBV5-6,.,CASSLTRGEQYF,TGTGCCAGCAGCTTAACGCGTGGCGAGCAGTACTTC
TRBJ2-1,.,TRBV29-1,many,CSVEGGIGTYEQFF,TGCAGCGTTGAAGGGGGAATAGGGACTTATGAGCAGTTCTTC
TRBJ2-1,TRBD2,TRBV24-1,.,CATSETPSGGQYNEQFF,TGTGCCACCAGTGAAACCCCGAGCGGGGGTCAGTACAATGAGCAGTTCTTC
TRBJ1-5,.,TRBV12-3/TRBV12-4,.,CASSLQDYQPQHF,TGTGCCAGCAGTTTACAGGATTATCAGCCCCAGCATTTT
TRBJ1-2,.,TRBV7-2,.,CASSLTRVGVYGYTF,TGTGCCAGCAGCTTAACACGGGTGGGGGTCTATGGCTACACCTTC
TRBJ1-6,.,TRBV2,.,CASSEQQGSPLHF,TGTGCCAGCAGTGAACAACAAGGGTCACCCCTCCACTTT
TRBJ2-7,.,TRBV13,.,CASSIKAHTEQYF,TGTGCCAGCAGCATCAAAGCCCATACAGAGCAGTACTTC
TRBJ1-3,TRBD1,TRBV19,.,CASSIVDRGGNTIYF,TGTGCCAGTAGTATAGTCGACAGGGGAGGAAACACCATATATTTT
TRBJ2-1,.,TRBV7-8,.,CASSPEGGNNEQFF,TGTGCCAGCAGCCCAGAGGGGGGTAACAATGAGCAGTTCTTC
TRBJ1-1,.,TRBV19,.,CASSMGLQGSTEAFF,TGTGCCAGTAGTATGGGGTTACAGGGCAGCACTGAAGCTTTCTTT
TRBJ1-1,.,TRBV6-5,many,CASSWGGTEAFF,TGTGCCAGCAGTTGGGGGGGCACTGAAGCTTTCTTT